These 4 T cell receptor beta chains were all obtained from the same sample, sequenced in a study of PD-1 blockade in classical Hodgkin lymphoma. Sequencing used immunoSEQ multiplex PCR; TCRdb keeps in-frame clones, though not all of them. Counted here are 70,000 or so clones, 93% occurring once; the ten biggest clones make up 7.5% to 9.5%. All patients relapsed after autologous stem cell transplantation, and brentuximab vedotin exposure varied. Sequenced here: peripheral blood mononuclear cells (PBMCs), sampled at baseline. These receptors were obtained from a human donor with classical Hodgkin lymphoma.

The rearrangement uses TRBV5-1 and TRBJ1-2, with TRBD1 identical over 7 bases. This CDR3 region has 17 residues. Germline-derived CDR1 and CDR2 are SGHRS and YFSETQ. With 4 bases clipped from V and 1 base from J, the junction kept 13 bases outside the gene matches. This CDR3 is CASSGPRDSFLNYGYTF. The CDR3 DNA follows: TGCGCCAGCAGCGGACCTAGGGACAGTTTTCTTAACTATGGCTACACCTTC.

J is TRBJ2-7 and V is TRBV25-1, with 9 bases fitting TRBD1. Per the germline V gene, CDR1 is MGHDK and CDR2 is SYGVNS. The V and J ends lost 6 bases and 7 bases, in that order; junction bases with no gene match: 4. This CDR3 region has 12 residues. CDR3 in amino acids: CASRAGTGEQYF. The DNA for the CDR3 is TGTGCCAGCAGGGCCGGGACAGGGGAGCAGTACTTC.

The chain uses TRBV6-5 and TRBJ1-2, with D perhaps matching TRBD1 (5 bases). Germline lookup yields CDR1 MNHEY and CDR2 SVGAGI. This CDR3 spans 12 amino acids. V lost 2 bases to trimming and J lost 7 bases, with 8 bases between them. Written as DNA, the CDR3 is TGTGCCAGCAGTTACGGCGGGACTGGCTACACCTTC. The encoded protein is CASSYGGTGYTF.

The J gene is TRBJ2-1, the V gene TRBV10-3; 10 bases are a match to TRBD2. CDR1 is ENHRY, CDR2 SYGVKD, per germline. V shed 5 bases, J shed 2 bases, and the junction held 6 bases outside the gene matches. There are 16 residues in the CDR3. The CDR3 protein is CAISPSGSFTYNEQFF. The CDR3 coding sequence is TGTGCCATCAGTCCTAGCGGGAGTTTTACCTACAATGAGCAGTTCTTC.